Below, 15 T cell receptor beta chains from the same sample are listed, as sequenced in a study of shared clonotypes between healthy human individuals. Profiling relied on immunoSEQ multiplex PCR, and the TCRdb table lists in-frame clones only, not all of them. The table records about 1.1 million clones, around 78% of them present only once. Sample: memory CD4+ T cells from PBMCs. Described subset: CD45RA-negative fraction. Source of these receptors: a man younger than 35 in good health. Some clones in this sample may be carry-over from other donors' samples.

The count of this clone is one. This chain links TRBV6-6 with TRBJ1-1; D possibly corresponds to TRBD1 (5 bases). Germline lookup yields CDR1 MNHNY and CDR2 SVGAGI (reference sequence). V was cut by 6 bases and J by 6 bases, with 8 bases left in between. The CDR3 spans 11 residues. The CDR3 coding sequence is TGTGCCAGCAGGACGGGGGCTGAAGCTTTCTTT. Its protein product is CASRTGAEAFF.

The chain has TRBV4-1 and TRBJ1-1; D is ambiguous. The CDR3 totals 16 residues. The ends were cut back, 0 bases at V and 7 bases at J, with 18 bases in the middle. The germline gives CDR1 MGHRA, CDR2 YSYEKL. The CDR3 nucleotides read TGCGCCAGCAGCCAAGAGCCAATTAATTTGGGGAGTGAAGCTTTCTTT. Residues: CASSQEPINLGSEAFF.

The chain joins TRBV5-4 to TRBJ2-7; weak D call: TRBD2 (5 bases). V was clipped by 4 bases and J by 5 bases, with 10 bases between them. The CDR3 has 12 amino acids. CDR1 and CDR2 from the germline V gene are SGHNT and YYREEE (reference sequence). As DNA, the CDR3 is TGTGCCAGCAGCCGAGCCGGGAACGAGCAGTACTTC. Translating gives CASSRAGNEQYF.

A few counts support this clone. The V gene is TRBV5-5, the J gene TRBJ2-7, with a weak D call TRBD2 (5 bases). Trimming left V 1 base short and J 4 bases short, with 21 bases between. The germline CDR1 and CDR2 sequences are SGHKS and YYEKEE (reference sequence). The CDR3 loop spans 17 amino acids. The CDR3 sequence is CASSLLRGGGLKYEQYF. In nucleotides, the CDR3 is TGTGCCAGCAGCTTGCTCCGCGGAGGTGGGCTTAAGTACGAGCAGTACTTC.

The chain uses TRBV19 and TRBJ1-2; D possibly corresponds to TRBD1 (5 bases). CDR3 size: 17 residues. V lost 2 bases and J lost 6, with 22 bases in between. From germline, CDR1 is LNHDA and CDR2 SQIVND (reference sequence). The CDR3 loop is CASSITRHNVWGNGYTF. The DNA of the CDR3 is TGTGCCAGTAGTATAACGAGACACAACGTCTGGGGGAATGGCTACACCTTC. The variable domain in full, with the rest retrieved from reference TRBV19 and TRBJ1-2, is DGGITQSPKYLFRKEGQNVTLSCEQNLNHDAMYWYRQDPGQGLRLIYYSQIVNDFQKGDIAEGYSVSREKKESFPLTVTSAQKNPTAFYLCASSITRHNVWGNGYTFGSGTRLTVV.

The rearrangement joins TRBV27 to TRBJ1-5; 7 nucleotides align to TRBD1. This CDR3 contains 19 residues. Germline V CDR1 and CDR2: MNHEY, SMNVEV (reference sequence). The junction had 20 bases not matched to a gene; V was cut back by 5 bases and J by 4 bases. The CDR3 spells CASSPQPGQQGASNQPQHF. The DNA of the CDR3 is TGTGCCAGCAGTCCACAACCGGGACAGCAAGGGGCCTCTAATCAGCCCCAGCATTTT.

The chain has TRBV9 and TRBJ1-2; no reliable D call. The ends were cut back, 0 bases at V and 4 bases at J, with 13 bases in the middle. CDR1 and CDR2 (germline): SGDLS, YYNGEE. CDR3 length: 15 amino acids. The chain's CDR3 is CASSVEDWATYGYTF. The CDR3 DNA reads TGTGCCAGCAGCGTAGAGGACTGGGCCACCTATGGCTACACCTTC.

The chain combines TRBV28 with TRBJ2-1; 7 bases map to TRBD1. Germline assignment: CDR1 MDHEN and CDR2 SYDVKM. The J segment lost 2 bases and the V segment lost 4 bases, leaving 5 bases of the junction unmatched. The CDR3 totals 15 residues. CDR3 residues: CASSYRDRPYNEQFF. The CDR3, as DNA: TGTGCCAGCAGTTACCGGGACAGACCCTACAATGAGCAGTTCTTC.

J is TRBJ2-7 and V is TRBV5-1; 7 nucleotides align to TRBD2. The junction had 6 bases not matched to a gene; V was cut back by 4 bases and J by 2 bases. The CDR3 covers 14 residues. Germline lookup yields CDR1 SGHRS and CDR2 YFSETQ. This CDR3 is CASSGGTKAYEQYF. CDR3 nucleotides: TGCGCCAGCAGCGGAGGGACTAAAGCCTACGAGCAGTACTTC.

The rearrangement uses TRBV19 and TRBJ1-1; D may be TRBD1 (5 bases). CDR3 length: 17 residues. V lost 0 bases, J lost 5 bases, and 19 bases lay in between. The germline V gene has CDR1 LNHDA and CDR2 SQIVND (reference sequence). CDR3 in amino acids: CASSIDIDRGSRTEAFF. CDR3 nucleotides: TGTGCCAGTAGTATAGATATCGACAGAGGGTCTAGGACTGAAGCTTTCTTT.

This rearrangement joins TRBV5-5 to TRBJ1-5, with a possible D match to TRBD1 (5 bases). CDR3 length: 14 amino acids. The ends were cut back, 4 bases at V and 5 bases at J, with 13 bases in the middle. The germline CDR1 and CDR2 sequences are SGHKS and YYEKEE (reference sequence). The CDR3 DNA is TGTGCCAGCAGCCCCTATGGAGGGGATCAGCCCCAGCATTTT. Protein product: CASSPYGGDQPQHF.

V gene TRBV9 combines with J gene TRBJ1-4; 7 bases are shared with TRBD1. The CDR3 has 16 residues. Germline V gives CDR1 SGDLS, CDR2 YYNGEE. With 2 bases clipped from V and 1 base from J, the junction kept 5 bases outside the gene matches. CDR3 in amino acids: CASSVGTAETNEKLFF. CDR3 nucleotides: TGTGCCAGCAGCGTCGGGACAGCTGAAACTAATGAAAAACTGTTTTTT.

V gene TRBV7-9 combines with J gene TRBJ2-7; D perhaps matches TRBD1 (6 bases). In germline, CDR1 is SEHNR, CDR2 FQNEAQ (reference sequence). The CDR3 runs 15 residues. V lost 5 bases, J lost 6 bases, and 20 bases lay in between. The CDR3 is CASSPHATGVSEQYF. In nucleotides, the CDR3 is TGTGCCAGCAGCCCGCACGCGACAGGTGTCAGCGAGCAGTACTTC.

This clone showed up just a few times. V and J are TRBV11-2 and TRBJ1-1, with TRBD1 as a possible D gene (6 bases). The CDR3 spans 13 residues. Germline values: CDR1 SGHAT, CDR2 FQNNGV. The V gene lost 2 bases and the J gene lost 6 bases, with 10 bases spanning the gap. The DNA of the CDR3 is TGTGCCAGCAGCTTATCCGGGACACCTGAAGCTTTCTTT. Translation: CASSLSGTPEAFF.

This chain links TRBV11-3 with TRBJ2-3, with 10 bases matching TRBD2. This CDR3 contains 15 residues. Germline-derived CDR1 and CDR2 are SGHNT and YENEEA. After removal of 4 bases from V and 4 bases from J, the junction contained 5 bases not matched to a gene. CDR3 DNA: TGTGCCAGCAGCTCAACAGCGGGAGGGGCAGATACGCAGTATTTT. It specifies CASSSTAGGADTQYF.